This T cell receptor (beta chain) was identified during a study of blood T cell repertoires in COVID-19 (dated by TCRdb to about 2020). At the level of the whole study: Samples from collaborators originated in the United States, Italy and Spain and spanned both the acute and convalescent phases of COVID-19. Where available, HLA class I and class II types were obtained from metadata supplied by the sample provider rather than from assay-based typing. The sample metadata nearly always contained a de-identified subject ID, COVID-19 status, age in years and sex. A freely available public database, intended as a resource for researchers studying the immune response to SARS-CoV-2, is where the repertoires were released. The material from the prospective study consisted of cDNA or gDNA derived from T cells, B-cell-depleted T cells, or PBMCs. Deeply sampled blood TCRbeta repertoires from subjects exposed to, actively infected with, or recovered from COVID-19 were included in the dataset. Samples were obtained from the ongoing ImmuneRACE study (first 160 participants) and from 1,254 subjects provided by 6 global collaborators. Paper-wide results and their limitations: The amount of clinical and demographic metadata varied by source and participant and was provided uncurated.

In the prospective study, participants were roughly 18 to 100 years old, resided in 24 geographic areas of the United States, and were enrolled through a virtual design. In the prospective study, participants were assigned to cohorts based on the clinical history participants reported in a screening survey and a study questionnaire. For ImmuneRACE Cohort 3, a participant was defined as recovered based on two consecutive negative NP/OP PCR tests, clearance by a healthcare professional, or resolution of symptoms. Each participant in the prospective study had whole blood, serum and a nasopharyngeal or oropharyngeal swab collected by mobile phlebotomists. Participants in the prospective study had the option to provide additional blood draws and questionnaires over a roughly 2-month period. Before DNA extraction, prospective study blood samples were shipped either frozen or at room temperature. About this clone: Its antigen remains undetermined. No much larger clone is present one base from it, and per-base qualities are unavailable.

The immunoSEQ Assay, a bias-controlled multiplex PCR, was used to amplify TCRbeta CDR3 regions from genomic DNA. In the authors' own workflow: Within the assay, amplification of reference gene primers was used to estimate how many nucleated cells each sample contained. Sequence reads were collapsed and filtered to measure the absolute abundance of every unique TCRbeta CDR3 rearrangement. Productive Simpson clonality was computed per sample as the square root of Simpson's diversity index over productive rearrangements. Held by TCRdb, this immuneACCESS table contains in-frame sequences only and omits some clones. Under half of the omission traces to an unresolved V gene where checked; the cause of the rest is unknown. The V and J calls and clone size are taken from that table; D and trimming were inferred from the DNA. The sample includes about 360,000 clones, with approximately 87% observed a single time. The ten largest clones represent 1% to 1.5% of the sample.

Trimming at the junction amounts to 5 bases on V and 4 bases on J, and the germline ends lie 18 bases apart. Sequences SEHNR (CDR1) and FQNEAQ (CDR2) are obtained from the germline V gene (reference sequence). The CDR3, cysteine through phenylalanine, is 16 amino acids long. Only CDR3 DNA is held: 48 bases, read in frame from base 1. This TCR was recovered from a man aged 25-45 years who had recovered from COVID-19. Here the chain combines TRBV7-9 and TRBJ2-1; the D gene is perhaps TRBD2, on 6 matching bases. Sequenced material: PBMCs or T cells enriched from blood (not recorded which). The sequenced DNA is TGTGCCAGCAGCAATAAAACCGGGACTTTATACAATGAGCAGTTCTTC. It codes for CASSNKTGTLYNEQFF. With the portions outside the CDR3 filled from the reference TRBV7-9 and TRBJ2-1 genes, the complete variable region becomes DTGVSQNPRHKITKRGQNVTFRCDPISEHNRLYWYRQTLGQGPEFLTYFQNEAQLEKSRLLSDRFSAERPKGSFSTLEIQRTEQGDSAMYLCASSNKTGTLYNEQFFGPGTRLTVL.